The text below deals with one T cell receptor (beta chain). Its specificity is not known. This entry belongs to a study of OX40 agonist ivuxolimab in advanced cancers. Turning to the study itself: The eligibility criteria allowed prior anti-PD-1, anti-PD-L1 or anti-CTLA-4 therapy, and about 40% had some.

TCRdb's table, derived via immunoSEQ multiplex PCR, lists solely in-frame clones and lacks some. The data contain 80,000 to 100,000 clones, approximately 90% of them singletons. Regarding the study as a whole: Relative to CD4+ cells, CD8+ T cells on average had more expanded clones. Undetermined was the antigen specificity of the expanded peripheral T cells.

The CDR3 loop spans 16 amino acids. J gave up 1 base and V 4 bases, and 5 bases lay outside the gene matches. CDR1 is SGHRS, CDR2 YFSETQ, per germline. The sequence was collected from an adult with an advanced solid tumor such as melanoma, head and neck, liver or kidney cancer. This sample comprised CD4+ or CD8+ T cells sorted from blood, obtained in a trial of the OX40 agonist ivuxolimab. This sequence joins TRBV5-1 and TRBJ2-2, with 9 bases that match TRBD1. In DNA form, the CDR3 reads TGCGCCAGCAGCCCCCAGGGACAGGGGAACACCGGGGAGCTGTTTTTT. It encodes CASSPQGQGNTGELFF.